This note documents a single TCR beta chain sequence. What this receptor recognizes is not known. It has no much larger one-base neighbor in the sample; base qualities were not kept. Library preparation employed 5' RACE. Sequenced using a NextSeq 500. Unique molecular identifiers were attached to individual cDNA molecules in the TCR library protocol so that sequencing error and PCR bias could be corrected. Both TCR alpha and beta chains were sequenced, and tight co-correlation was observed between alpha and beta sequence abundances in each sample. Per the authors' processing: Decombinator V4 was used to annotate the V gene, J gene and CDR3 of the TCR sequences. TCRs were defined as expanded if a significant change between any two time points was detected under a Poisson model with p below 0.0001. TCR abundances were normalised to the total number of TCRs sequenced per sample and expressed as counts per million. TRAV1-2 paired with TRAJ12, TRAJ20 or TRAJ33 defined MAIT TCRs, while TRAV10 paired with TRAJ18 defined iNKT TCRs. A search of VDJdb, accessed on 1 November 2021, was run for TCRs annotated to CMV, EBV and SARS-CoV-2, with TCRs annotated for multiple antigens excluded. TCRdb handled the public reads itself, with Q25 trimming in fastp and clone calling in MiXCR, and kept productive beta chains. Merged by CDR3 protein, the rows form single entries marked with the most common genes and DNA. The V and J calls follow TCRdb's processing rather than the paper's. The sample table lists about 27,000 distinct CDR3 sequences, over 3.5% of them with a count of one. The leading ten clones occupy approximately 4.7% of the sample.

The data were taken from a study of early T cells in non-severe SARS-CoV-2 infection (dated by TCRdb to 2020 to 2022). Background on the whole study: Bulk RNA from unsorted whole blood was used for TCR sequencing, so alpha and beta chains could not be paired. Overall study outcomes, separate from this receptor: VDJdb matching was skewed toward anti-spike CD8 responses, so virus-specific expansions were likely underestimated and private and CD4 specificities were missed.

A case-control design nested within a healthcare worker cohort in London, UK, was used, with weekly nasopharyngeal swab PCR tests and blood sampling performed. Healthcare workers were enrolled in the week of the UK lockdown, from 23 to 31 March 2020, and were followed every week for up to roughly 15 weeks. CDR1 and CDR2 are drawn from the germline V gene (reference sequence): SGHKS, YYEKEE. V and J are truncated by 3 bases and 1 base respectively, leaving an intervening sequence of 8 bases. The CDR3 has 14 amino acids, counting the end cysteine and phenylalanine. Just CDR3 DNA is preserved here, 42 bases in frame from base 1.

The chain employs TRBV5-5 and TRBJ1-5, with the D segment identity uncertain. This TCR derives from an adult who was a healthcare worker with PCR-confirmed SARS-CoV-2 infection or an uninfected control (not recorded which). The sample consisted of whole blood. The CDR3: CASSSGLSNQPQHF. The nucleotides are TGTGCCAGCAGCTCGGGCCTAAGCAATCAGCCCCAGCATTTT. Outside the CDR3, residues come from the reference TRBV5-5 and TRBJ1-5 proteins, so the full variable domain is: DAGVTQSPTHLIKTRGQQVTLRCSPISGHKSVSWYQQVLGQGPQFIFQYYEKEERGRGNFPDRFSARQFPNYSSELNVNALLLGDSALYLCASSSGLSNQPQHFGDGTRLSIL.